This T cell receptor beta chain is drawn from a study of T cells in Graves' hyperthyroidism and ophthalmopathy. CDR1 is MNHNS, CDR2 SASEGT, per germline. V shed 6 bases and J 2 bases; nucleotides not matched to a gene: 6. There are 16 residues in the CDR3. Diagnoses rested on clinical symptoms, serum thyroxine and TRAb, thyroid ultrasound and orbital computed tomography. TCR beta CDR3 sequences were amplified from RNA transcripts. In the first-round RT-PCR of the TCR CDR3, the HTBI primer set was used. From the multiplex PCR reads, TCRdb called clonotypes with MiXCR, one entry per CDR3 protein. This sample has about 620,000 distinct CDR3 sequences; about a sixth occur once, and the top ten carry 3.8%. In its sample, this clonotype was seen a few times. What it binds is unknown. The study, taken as a whole, reports: Ophthalmopathy was distinguished from stable hyperthyroidism by 13 V-J signatures.

What was sequenced was blood. The clonotype originates from a woman aged 25 to 39 with Graves' hyperthyroidism. The gene calls are TRBV6-1 and TRBJ2-3; 12 positions agree with TRBD2. As DNA, the CDR3 is TGTGCCAGCAGCCCCTCTAGCGGGAGGGCCACAGATACGCAGTATTTT. Encoded protein: CASSPSSGRATDTQYF.